This T cell receptor (beta chain) originates from a study of siplizumab effects on memory and regulatory T cells. Worth noting for this clone: Its specificity is not known.

General observations from the study: The mean Treg-derived percentage of mappable alloreactive CD4+ clones was approximately 68% with siplizumab compared with 25% to 30% in controls. Siplizumab significantly decreased alloreactive sequences from unstimulated CD4+ memory cells.

Trimming pared 0 bases from V and 3 bases from J, leaving 15 bases between. The CDR3 runs 16 residues. Germline CDR1 reads SGHNT; CDR2 reads YYREEE (reference sequence). This table comes from immunoSEQ multiplex PCR, and its TCRdb copy is limited to in-frame clones, with some not included. The sample includes some 100,000 clones, 92% of them seen just once. The receptor comes from a human donor in good health. The rearrangement links TRBV5-4 to TRBJ1-2; D is possibly TRBD1 (5 bases). Source material: Tregs sorted from blood. DNA for the CDR3: TGTGCCAGCAGCTTGGTGCGGGGGAATGGAGACTATGGCTACACCTTC. Residues: CASSLVRGNGDYGYTF. The entire variable domain, with the rest obtained from reference TRBV5-4 and TRBJ1-2, is as follows: ETGVTQSPTHLIKTRGQQVTLRCSSQSGHNTVSWYQQALGQGPQFIFQYYREEENGRGNFPPRFSGLQFPNYSSELNVNALELDDSALYLCASSLVRGNGDYGYTFGSGTRLTVV.